This entry concerns a single TCR beta chain. Its antigen is still unknown. This sample is part of a study of cytomegalovirus exposure and HLA in healthy donors. Study outcomes and limitations: Further analysis was carried out later, and it showed several of the most significant clusters appearing linked to common viral pathogens. In vitro confirmation showed a few CMV-associated chains to be CMV antigen specific. A likely sequencing artifact accounted for one observed cluster of highly shared sequence variants. Altogether, 170 or so TCR beta chains were recorded as cytomegalovirus-associated.

Use of 60 Vbeta and 13 Jbeta primers characterized the PCR. Produced via immunoSEQ multiplex PCR; TCRdb's table is partial and in-frame only. The sample shows 150,000 to 200,000 clones, over 70% of them seen only once. V was pared by 6 bases and J by 11 bases, with 16 bases between. The CDR3 sequence is 13 residues long. Germline CDR1 MNHEY, CDR2 SMNVEV (reference sequence). The chain joins TRBV27 to TRBJ1-4, with D perhaps TRBD1 (5 bases). The sequence derives from a man aged 25 to 40 in good health and CMV-seropositive. Specimen: PBMCs. Here the CDR3 reads CASSPVRGLKLFF. CDR3 sequence (DNA): TGTGCCAGCAGCCCCGTAAGGGGCTTGAAACTGTTTTTT.